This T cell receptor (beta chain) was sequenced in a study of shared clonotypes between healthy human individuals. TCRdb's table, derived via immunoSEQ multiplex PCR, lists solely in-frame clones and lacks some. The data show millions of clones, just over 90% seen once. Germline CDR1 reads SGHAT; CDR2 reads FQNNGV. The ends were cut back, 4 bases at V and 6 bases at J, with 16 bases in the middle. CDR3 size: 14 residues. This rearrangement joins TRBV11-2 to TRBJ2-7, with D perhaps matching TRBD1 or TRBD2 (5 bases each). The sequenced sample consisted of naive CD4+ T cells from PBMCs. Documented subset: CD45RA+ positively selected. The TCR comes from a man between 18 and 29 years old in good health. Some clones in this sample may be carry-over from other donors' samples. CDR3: CASSSRGTASEQYF. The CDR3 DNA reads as TGTGCCAGCAGCTCACGTGGGACGGCGAGCGAGCAGTACTTC.